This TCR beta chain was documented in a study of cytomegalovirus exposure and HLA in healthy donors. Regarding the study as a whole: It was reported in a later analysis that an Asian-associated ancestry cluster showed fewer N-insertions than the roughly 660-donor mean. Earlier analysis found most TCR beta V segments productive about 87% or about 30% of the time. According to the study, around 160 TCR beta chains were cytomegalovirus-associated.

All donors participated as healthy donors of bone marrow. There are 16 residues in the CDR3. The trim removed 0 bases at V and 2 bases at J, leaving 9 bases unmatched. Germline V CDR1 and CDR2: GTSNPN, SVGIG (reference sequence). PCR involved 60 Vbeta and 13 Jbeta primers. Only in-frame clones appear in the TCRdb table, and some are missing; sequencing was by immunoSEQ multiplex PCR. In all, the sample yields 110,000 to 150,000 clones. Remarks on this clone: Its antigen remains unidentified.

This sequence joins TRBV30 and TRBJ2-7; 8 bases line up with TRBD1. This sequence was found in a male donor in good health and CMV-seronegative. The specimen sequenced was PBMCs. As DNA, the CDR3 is TGTGCCTGGAGTGTAGTTCCGGACAGGGTCACCTACGAGCAGTACTTC. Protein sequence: CAWSVVPDRVTYEQYF.